This T cell receptor (beta chain) was sequenced for a study of cytomegalovirus exposure and HLA in healthy donors. As for this clone: Its specificity is not known.

Broader study findings: Later analysis identified about 18,000 TCR beta sequences associated with HLA alleles, using a false discovery rate threshold of 0.05. HLA-A and HLA-B allele assignments for most subjects were reportedly predicted accurately using TCR beta sequences. Most TCR sequences were uncommon, yet certain public TCRs appeared in many donors. Reports indicated that the classifier achieved high specificity and sensitivity in diagnosing cytomegalovirus status.

With 60 Vbeta and 13 Jbeta primers, the PCR was carried out. Sequencing used immunoSEQ multiplex PCR; TCRdb keeps in-frame clones, though not all of them. The repertoire has 160,000 or so clones, roughly 70% of them found once; the top ten carry approximately 3%. The CDR3 covers 16 residues. CDR1 and CDR2 from the germline V gene are SGHRS and YFSETQ. The rearrangement joins TRBV5-1 to TRBJ2-5, with D maybe TRBD2 (6 bases). The J call may be wrong; the DNA end is better matched by TRBJ2-7. This clonotype was obtained from a woman aged 25-40 years in good health and CMV-seronegative. Sequences were obtained from PBMCs. Here the CDR3 DNA reads TGCGCCAGCAGCTTTTCCACCGGGACTCTCACCTACGAGCAGTACTTC. Amino acid sequence: CASSFSTGTLTYEQYF.